This T cell receptor (beta chain) was observed in a study of T-cell memory formation after mild COVID-19. A single record per CDR3 protein comes from TCRdb applying MiXCR to the 5' RACE reads. The sample carries around 90,000 distinct CDR3 sequences, about 13% recorded once. This clonotype was seen many times. Trimming shortened V by 3 bases and J by 0 bases, and 12 bases separated the two germline ends. CDR3 size: 15 residues. Germline assignment: CDR1 PRHDT and CDR2 FYEKMQ (reference sequence). This clonotype was sampled from an adult woman who had mild COVID-19 (a few samples of this study predate the infection). Cell type and time point are not known. J is TRBJ2-7 and V is TRBV13, with D maybe TRBD2 (6 bases). The source material was PBMCs or a T cell subset sorted from them (not recorded which). The CDR3 DNA follows: TGTGCCAGCAGCTTCCAGGCCGGGGGCTCCTACGAGCAGTACTTC. This gives the protein CASSFQAGGSYEQYF.